The next 28 T cell receptor beta chains were all read from a single sample in a study of beta chain features in type 1 diabetes (dated by TCRdb to the late 2010s). The library was made by the immunoSEQ multiplex PCR assay. All of the isolated RNA was reverse transcribed with the High Capacity cDNA Reverse Transcription Kit, so expressed TCRB transcripts were sequenced. TCRdb holds this immuneACCESS table with in-frame rearrangements only. Some clones are missing; in checked studies, unresolved V genes explain under half, and the rest has no known cause. For this sample there are 110,000 to 150,000 clones; roughly 9.3% appear just once. The top ten clones comprise approximately 0.65% of the sample. Sequencing input: central memory CD4+ T cells from blood. Source of these receptors: a woman between 35 and 50 years old in good health.

The rearrangement uses TRBV6-5 and TRBJ1-6; TRBD1 aligns across 7 bases. Germline trimming cut 6 bases from V and 7 bases from J; bases unmatched to any gene: 3. The CDR3 runs 13 residues. Germline V gene sequence: CDR1 MNHEY, CDR2 SVGAGI. In DNA, the CDR3 is TGTGCCAGCAGGACAGGGCCAAATTCACCCCTCCACTTT. The encoded protein is CASRTGPNSPLHF.

In this sample, this clone turned up a few times. V is TRBV9 and J is TRBJ2-5; 8 nucleotides line up with TRBD2. The V gene's germline CDR1 is SGDLS and CDR2 YYNGEE. The CDR3 has 15 residues. The V segment lost 0 bases and the J segment 7 bases; nucleotides outside the gene matches: 8. CDR3 coding DNA: TGTGCCAGCAGCGTAGCTACCGGGGGGGTGGCGACCCAGTACTTC. Amino acid sequence: CASSVATGGVATQYF.

The J gene is TRBJ1-1, the V gene TRBV7-9; D possibly corresponds to TRBD1 (5 bases). Deletions cut 0 bases from V and 1 base from J, with 6 bases between. The germline gives CDR1 SEHNR, CDR2 FQNEAQ (reference sequence). This CDR3 has 14 amino acids. In nucleotides, the CDR3 is TGTGCCAGCAGCTTAGCGCAGGGGAACACTGAAGCTTTCTTT. This encodes CASSLAQGNTEAFF.

The table lists this clone with a few counts. The chain couples TRBV18 to TRBJ2-7; the match to TRBD1 covers 9 bases. With 2 bases clipped from V and 6 bases from J, the junction kept 2 bases outside the gene matches. Germline assignment: CDR1 KGHSH and CDR2 LQKENI. The length of the CDR3 is 13 residues. The CDR3 protein is CASSPGQGTEQYF. The CDR3 DNA follows: TGTGCCAGCTCACCAGGACAGGGGACCGAGCAGTACTTC.

This clone has just a few counts. This rearrangement joins TRBV5-4 to TRBJ2-1; a possible D gene is TRBD2 (7 bases). Trimming cost V 4 bases and J 5 bases, with 19 bases left between them. CDR3 size: 16 residues. The V gene's germline CDR1 is SGHNT and CDR2 YYREEE (reference sequence). The CDR3 DNA sequence: TGTGCCAGCAGCCCACGGGGGGCCGAGTGGAACAATGAGCAGTTCTTC. Its protein is CASSPRGAEWNNEQFF.

The chain couples TRBV14 to TRBJ2-5, with D possibly matching TRBD1 (6 bases). Germline V gene sequence: CDR1 SGHDN, CDR2 FVKESK. This CDR3 contains 14 residues. Between the trimmed V and J ends, which lost 1 base and 4 bases, there was a span of 10 bases. The CDR3 DNA reads TGTGCCAGCAGCCAAGGGGGGCTGGGAGAGACCCAGTACTTC. This sequence encodes CASSQGGLGETQYF.

This clone was seen more than once but under ten times. The rearrangement uses TRBV4-2 and TRBJ2-5; 8 bases are a match to TRBD2. CDR1 is LGHNA and CDR2 is YNFKEQ in the germline V gene. After removal of 0 bases from V and 5 bases from J, the junction contained 8 bases not matched to a gene. The CDR3 is made up of 16 amino acids. In nucleotides, the CDR3 is TGTGCCAGCAGCCAAGAGGCGGGGGGCCATAAGGAGACCCAGTACTTC. This translates into CASSQEAGGHKETQYF.

This clone was seen a handful of times. The J gene is TRBJ2-1, the V gene TRBV5-1, with D maybe TRBD1 (6 bases). This CDR3 contains 14 residues. V was shortened by 4 bases and J by 6 bases, with 14 bases between the two germline ends. From germline, CDR1 is SGHRS and CDR2 YFSETQ. The CDR3 DNA reads as TGCGCCAGCAGCACATCACAGGGTCCCAATGAGCAGTTCTTC. Residues: CASSTSQGPNEQFF.

This clone was found a few times. The chain recombines TRBV18 with TRBJ2-7; 8 nucleotides line up with TRBD1. Trimming cost V 5 bases and J 12 bases; bases outside gene matches: 6. The CDR3 runs to 11 residues. Germline V gene data show CDR1 as KGHSH and CDR2 as LQKENI. CDR3 residues: CASSSGQGWYF. Written as DNA, the CDR3 is TGTGCCAGCTCATCCGGACAGGGATGGTACTTC.

In its sample, this clone was seen a few times. This sequence joins TRBV4-1 and TRBJ2-3; D remains ambiguous. The germline V and J ends were trimmed by 3 bases and 6 bases, with 10 bases remaining between them. Germline CDR1 is MGHRA and CDR2 is YSYEKL. The CDR3 extends over 13 amino acids. CDR3 coding DNA: TGCGCCAGCAGCCAGGGCCGGTCGGATACGCAGTATTTT. Protein sequence: CASSQGRSDTQYF.

V and J are TRBV18 and TRBJ2-3; 9 bases map to TRBD2. This CDR3 has 15 amino acids. Germline V lookup: CDR1 KGHSH, CDR2 LQKENI. Trimming took 9 bases from V and 2 from J; bases not matched to a gene: 9. CDR3 DNA: TGTGCCAGTTTGTCTAGCGGGGCGGTCACAGATACGCAGTATTTT. It yields the protein CASLSSGAVTDTQYF.

This clone was counted a few times. The chain employs TRBV29-1 and TRBJ2-2, with 7 bases aligning to TRBD1. CDR1 and CDR2 (germline): SQVTM, ANQGSEA. Unmatched junction bases numbered 5, after V lost 5 bases and J lost 2 bases. There are 14 residues in the CDR3. The CDR3 loop is CSVNRGSNTGELFF. CDR3 nucleotide sequence: TGCAGCGTTAACAGGGGATCCAACACCGGGGAGCTGTTTTTT.

The chain joins TRBV7-2 to TRBJ1-1, with D unresolved. V was cut by 2 bases and J by 6 bases, with 10 bases left in between. Germline V CDR1 and CDR2: SGHTA, FQGNSA. This CDR3 contains 13 residues. The chain's CDR3 is CASSLKRAAEAFF. CDR3 coding DNA: TGTGCCAGCAGCTTAAAGAGGGCTGCTGAAGCTTTCTTT.

The V call is TRBV4-1, the J call TRBJ2-7, with a possible D match to TRBD1 (5 bases). CDR1 MGHRA and CDR2 YSYEKL come from the germline V gene. Between the trimmed V and J ends, which lost 5 bases and 6 bases, there was a span of 14 bases. The CDR3 spans 13 residues. The chain's CDR3 is CASSRGSGSEQYF. Written as DNA, the CDR3 is TGCGCCAGCAGCAGGGGTTCAGGATCCGAGCAGTACTTC.

This clone was found many times. The gene calls are TRBV4-3 and TRBJ2-6, with 7 bases that match TRBD2. CDR3 length: 16 amino acids. Germline loops: CDR1 LGHNA, CDR2 YSLEER. V was pared by 1 base and J by 4 bases, with 4 bases of the junction left unmatched. The CDR3 sequence is CASSQGEGSGANVLTF. CDR3 nucleotides: TGCGCCAGCAGCCAAGGGGAGGGGTCAGGGGCCAACGTCCTGACTTTC.

The rearrangement uses TRBV19 and TRBJ1-2; TRBD1 matches at 9 bases. The CDR3 runs 17 residues. The germline gives CDR1 LNHDA, CDR2 SQIVND (reference sequence). Trimming removed 0 bases from V and 5 bases from J; junction bases left unmatched: 10. The CDR3 nucleotides read TGTGCCAGTAGTATAGACTCTGCGACCGGACAGGGGTATGGCTACACCTTC. This sequence encodes CASSIDSATGQGYGYTF.

This chain joins TRBV6-5 and TRBJ2-1, with a tentative D call TRBD2 (5 bases). V was cut by 0 bases and J by 0 bases, with 9 bases left in between. The CDR3 consists of 16 residues. Germline V CDR1 and CDR2: MNHEY, SVGAGI. The DNA for the CDR3 is TGTGCCAGCAGTTACTCGTGGGAGCCCTCCTACAATGAGCAGTTCTTC. Amino acid sequence: CASSYSWEPSYNEQFF.

Here the CDR3 DNA reads TGCGCCAGCAGCCAGGGTAGCGGCTATGGCTACACCTTC. This translates into CASSQGSGYGYTF. V and J are TRBV4-3 and TRBJ1-2, with unresolved D. V dropped 3 bases and J dropped 4 bases, with 9 bases sitting between them. The CDR3 spans 13 residues. Germline V gives CDR1 LGHNA, CDR2 YSLEER.

This clone came up a few times. The chain links TRBV6-5 to TRBJ2-1, with 7 nucleotides matching TRBD2. The CDR3 has 16 amino acids. Per the germline V gene, CDR1 is MNHEY and CDR2 is SVGAGI. The J segment lost 7 bases and the V segment lost 2 bases, leaving 11 bases of the junction unmatched. CDR3 region: CASSYGRAGLGNEQFF. The CDR3 bases are TGTGCCAGCAGTTACGGGAGGGCGGGCCTGGGGAATGAGCAGTTCTTC.

This clone has a handful of counts. V is TRBV11-2 and J is TRBJ2-5, with TRBD2 matching 7 bases. The trim removed 1 base at V and 1 base at J, leaving 6 bases unmatched. Germline assignment: CDR1 SGHAT and CDR2 FQNNGV. The CDR3 is 16 amino acids. CDR3 coding DNA: TGTGCCAGCAGCTTAGGCGGGGGAGGGATCCAAGAGACCCAGTACTTC. Translating gives CASSLGGGGIQETQYF.

This clone came up a few times. The CDR3 DNA sequence: TGTGCCAGCAGTCCCCATCGGACTACTAGCACAGATACGCAGTATTTT. This translates into CASSPHRTTSTDTQYF. V usage is TRBV6-6 and J usage is TRBJ2-3, with D possibly TRBD2 on 6 matching bases. Germline loops: CDR1 MNHNY, CDR2 SVGAGI (reference sequence). V was clipped by 5 bases and J by 0 bases, with 15 bases between them. The CDR3 is 16 amino acids.

CDR3 sequence: CASSGGTGAATPLHF. The CDR3, as DNA: TGTGCCAGCAGTGGGGGGACAGGGGCGGCGACACCCCTCCACTTT. The V call is TRBV6-1, the J call TRBJ1-6; 10 bases are shared with TRBD1. CDR1 is MNHNS, CDR2 SASEGT, per germline. V shed 4 bases, J shed 11 bases, and the junction held 8 bases outside the gene matches. The CDR3 covers 15 residues.

Ten or more counts support this clone. CDR3: CASILATRLAGGLVDIQYF. For the CDR3, the DNA is TGTGCCAGCATCTTGGCGACCCGACTAGCGGGGGGGCTTGTCGACATTCAGTACTTC. The rearrangement joins TRBV2 to TRBJ2-4; 14 bases are a match to TRBD2. V dropped 7 bases and J dropped 8; count of bases not matched to a gene: 19. From germline, CDR1 is SNHLY and CDR2 FYNNEI. The length of the CDR3 is 19 residues.

This clone came up a few times. The chain carries TRBV29-1 and TRBJ2-6; no clear D gene. Trimming cost V 4 bases and J 1 base, with 5 bases left between them. CDR3 size: 13 residues. CDR1 and CDR2 (germline): SQVTM, ANQGSEA. CDR3 nucleotides: TGCAGCGTTGTCCGTTCTGGGGCCAACGTCCTGACTTTC. Translated: CSVVRSGANVLTF.

The J gene is TRBJ2-3, the V gene TRBV6-6, with 11 bases matching TRBD1. The trim removed 6 bases at V and 2 bases at J, leaving 4 bases unmatched. CDR1 and CDR2 from the germline V gene are MNHNY and SVGAGI (reference sequence). This CDR3 region has 15 residues. CDR3 sequence: CASSNGQGATDTQYF. DNA for the CDR3: TGTGCCAGCAGCAACGGACAGGGGGCCACAGATACGCAGTATTTT.

V is TRBV2 and J is TRBJ2-5, with D perhaps matching TRBD2 (6 bases). The germline V and J ends were trimmed by 8 bases and 4 bases, with 14 bases remaining between them. The CDR3 is 13 amino acids. CDR1 and CDR2 (germline): SNHLY, FYNNEI. CDR3 in amino acids: CASGRESGETQYF. The DNA of the CDR3 is TGTGCCAGCGGCCGGGAGAGCGGAGAGACCCAGTACTTC.

Ten or more counts support this clone. This sequence joins TRBV12-5 and TRBJ2-5, with 7 bases matching TRBD2. CDR1 LGHNT and CDR2 FRNRAP come from the germline V gene. The V and J ends lost 0 bases and 2 bases, in that order; junction bases with no gene match: 6. This CDR3 is 16 amino acids long. CDR3 coding DNA: TGTGCTAGTGGTTTGGTTCGGCCTAGCGGTCAAGAGACCCAGTACTTC. This encodes CASGLVRPSGQETQYF.

This clone was counted a few times. The chain employs TRBV5-1 and TRBJ2-2; D gene unclear. V dropped 0 bases and J dropped 2 bases, with 8 bases sitting between them. CDR3 length: 15 amino acids. CDR1 and CDR2 from the germline V gene are SGHRS and YFSETQ. The CDR3 DNA follows: TGCGCCAGCAGCTTGGACCTACCCAACACCGGGGAGCTGTTTTTT. This encodes CASSLDLPNTGELFF.